This TCR beta chain was sequenced during a study of blood T cell repertoires in COVID-19. Across 24 US areas, participants ranged in age from roughly 18 to 95 years. Participant-reported clinical history was the basis for cohort assignment. Donors in Cohort 3 who had recovered were those with two negative PCRs, healthcare professional clearance, or resolution of their symptoms. Assay: immunoSEQ multiplex PCR; the TCRdb copy retains only in-frame clones and omits some. This table has more than 400,000 clones, around 90% appearing once. The CDR3 has 16 amino acids. V dropped 5 bases and J dropped 0 bases, with 16 bases sitting between them. Per germline, CDR1 MDHEN and CDR2 SYDVKM.

This sequence originates from a man between 18 and 29 years old who had recovered from COVID-19. Sequences were obtained from PBMCs or T cells enriched from blood (not recorded which). J is TRBJ1-2 and V is TRBV28; D gene ambiguous. The CDR3 protein is CASSLPAGVANYGYTF. CDR3 nucleotides: TGTGCCAGCAGTCTCCCCGCAGGTGTAGCTAACTATGGCTACACCTTC.